The sequence of this TCR beta chain was determined in a study of shared clonotypes between healthy human individuals. The CDR3 covers 13 residues. The ends lost 8 bases at V and 9 bases at J; junction bases unmatched: 10. Germline CDR1 MDHEN, CDR2 SYDVKM. Genomic DNA (from each subset) was split evenly across several immunoSEQ plates. Assay used: immunoSEQ multiplex PCR; TCRdb lists only in-frame clones, some missing. Here the sample spans about a million clones, around three quarters being singletons. The chain is built from TRBV28 and TRBJ1-5; 7 nucleotides match TRBD1. Input material: memory CD4+ T cells sorted from blood. Subset reported: CD45RA-negative fraction. The TCR was taken from a man between 18 and 35 years old in good health. CDR3 bases: TGTGCCAGCGGGTCCGCACAGGGGCGGCCCCAGCATTTT. This translates into CASGSAQGRPQHF.